This record looks at one TCR beta chain sequence and its context. Antigen: not known. At one end the junction does not follow the germline gene, possibly because of a read error. The data were taken from a study of cytomegalovirus exposure and HLA in healthy donors. Findings and limits, study-wide: As a later analysis revealed, most CMV-associated TCR beta chains appeared HLA-restricted.

PCR primers comprised 60 Vbeta and 13 Jbeta primers. The method was immunoSEQ multiplex PCR; TCRdb's version includes in-frame clones alone and lacks a portion of them. The table records about 110,000 clones, 75% to 85% of them present only once. This CDR3 has 14 amino acids. CDR1 MRHNA and CDR2 SNTAGT come from the germline V gene. Sequenced material: PBMCs. V is TRBV6-4 and J is TRBJ2-1; 8 bases match TRBD2. The source of this sequence is a man in his fifties in good health and CMV-seronegative. In nucleotides, the CDR3 is TGTGCCGGCAGAAGAAGCGGGGGCGGGAATGAGCAGTTCTTC. Translating gives CAGRRSGGGNEQFF.